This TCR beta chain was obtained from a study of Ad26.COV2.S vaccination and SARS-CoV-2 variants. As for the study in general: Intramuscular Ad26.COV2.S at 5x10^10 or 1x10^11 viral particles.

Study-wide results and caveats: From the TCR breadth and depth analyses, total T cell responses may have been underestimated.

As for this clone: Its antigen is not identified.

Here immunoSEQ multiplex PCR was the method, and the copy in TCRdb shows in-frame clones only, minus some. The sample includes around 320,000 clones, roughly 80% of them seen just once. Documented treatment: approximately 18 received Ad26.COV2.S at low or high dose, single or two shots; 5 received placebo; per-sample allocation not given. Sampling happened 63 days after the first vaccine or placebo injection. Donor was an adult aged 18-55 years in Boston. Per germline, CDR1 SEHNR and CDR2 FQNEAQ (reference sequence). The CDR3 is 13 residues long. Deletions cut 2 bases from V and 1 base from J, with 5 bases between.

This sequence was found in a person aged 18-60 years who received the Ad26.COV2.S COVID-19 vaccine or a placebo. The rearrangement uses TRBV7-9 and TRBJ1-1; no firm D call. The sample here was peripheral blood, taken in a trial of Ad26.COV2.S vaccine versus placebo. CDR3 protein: CASSLSGNTEAFF. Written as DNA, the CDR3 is TGTGCCAGCAGCTTATCAGGGAACACTGAAGCTTTCTTT.